Presented here are 27 T cell receptor beta chains from one specimen sequenced in a study of T cell repertoires in cytomegalovirus infection. TCRdb reprocessed the reads with MiXCR, giving one entry per CDR3 protein. In the table there are approximately 250,000 distinct CDR3 sequences, about 23% of which are singletons. The sample taken for sequencing was CD8+ T cells from PBMCs. All receptors come from a human donor in good health (CMV status not recorded). Some clones in this sample may be carry-over from other donors' samples.

As concerns this clonotype: One junction end disagrees with the germline gene, perhaps due to a read error. The CDR3 is CASSPRGSGAYGYNF. As DNA, the CDR3 is TGTGCCAGCAGTCCCCGGGGTTCAGGAGCCTATGGCTACAACTTC. J is TRBJ1-2 and V is TRBV27; D not certain. The germline V gene has CDR1 MNHEY and CDR2 SMNVEV (reference sequence). This CDR3 region has 15 residues.

This clonotype was picked up many times. This chain joins TRBV28 and TRBJ1-5; 11 positions match TRBD1. Germline loops: CDR1 MDHEN, CDR2 SYDVKM. This CDR3 is built from 15 residues. V dropped 5 bases and J dropped 5; count of bases not matched to a gene: 5. CDR3 nucleotide sequence: TGTGCCAGCAGTCTCCGGACAGGGGGCCATCAGCCCCAGCATTTT. Its protein product is CASSLRTGGHQPQHF.

This clonotype was recorded a few times. V usage is TRBV20-1 and J usage is TRBJ1-1; 8 nucleotides line up with TRBD1. This CDR3 has 14 residues. V shed 4 bases and J 1 base; nucleotides not matched to a gene: 5. Germline CDR1 reads DFQATT; CDR2 reads SNEGSKA (reference sequence). As DNA, the CDR3 is TGCAGTGCTACATGGACAGGGCAGAACACTGAAGCTTTCTTT. Its translation: CSATWTGQNTEAFF.

The chain has TRBV5-6 and TRBJ2-7, with 10 bases fitting TRBD2. Per germline, CDR1 SGHDT and CDR2 YYEEEE. The V segment lost 6 bases and the J segment 0 bases; nucleotides outside the gene matches: 3. This CDR3 spans 14 amino acids. The CDR3 here is CASNSGGASYEQYF. CDR3 sequence (DNA): TGTGCCAGCAACAGCGGGGGGGCCTCCTACGAGCAGTACTTC. The full variable domain, completed using reference TRBV5-6 and TRBJ2-7, is DAGVTQSPTHLIKTRGQQVTLRCSPKSGHDTVSWYQQALGQGPQFIFQYYEEEERQRGNFPDRFSGHQFPNYSSELNVNALLLGDSALYLCASNSGGASYEQYFGPGTRLTVT.

The CDR3 coding sequence is TGTGCCAGCAGCTTCCACGAGACCAATACGCAGTATTTT. Amino acids: CASSFHETNTQYF. This chain connects TRBV7-3 to TRBJ2-3; D is ambiguous. The CDR3 runs to 13 residues. CDR1 is SGHTA and CDR2 is FQGTGA in the germline V gene. The V gene lost 3 bases and the J gene lost 7 bases, with 11 bases spanning the gap.

The J gene is TRBJ2-7, the V gene TRBV20-1; 7 nucleotides match TRBD2. This CDR3 region has 16 residues. The germline V gene has CDR1 DFQATT and CDR2 SNEGSKA (reference sequence). Trimming at V came to 0 bases and at J to 0 bases, leaving 8 bases not matched to a gene. CDR3 DNA: TGCAGTGCTAGAGATGTGCGGGGAGGGAGCTCCTACGAGCAGTACTTC. The encoded protein is CSARDVRGGSSYEQYF.

The table lists this clonotype with a few counts. J is TRBJ1-1 and V is TRBV20-1; TRBD1 is a possible D gene (5 bases). This CDR3 is built from 12 residues. The ends were cut back, 6 bases at V and 1 base at J, with 9 bases in the middle. Germline assignment: CDR1 DFQATT and CDR2 SNEGSKA (reference sequence). In nucleotides, the CDR3 is TGCAGTGCCTTCACAGGGAACACTGAAGCTTTCTTT. It specifies CSAFTGNTEAFF.

The chain links TRBV2 to TRBJ2-1; D is uncertain. V was trimmed by 2 bases and J by 9 bases, leaving 11 bases between them. This CDR3 is 13 amino acids long. CDR1 and CDR2 from the germline V gene are SNHLY and FYNNEI. CDR3 loop: CASSEWVVGEQFF. Written as DNA, the CDR3 is TGTGCCAGCAGTGAATGGGTGGTGGGTGAGCAGTTCTTC. The whole variable domain, remainder taken from reference TRBV2 and TRBJ2-1, is EPEVTQTPSHQVTQMGQEVILRCVPISNHLYFYWYRQILGQKVEFLVSFYNNEISEKSEIFDDQFSVERPDGSNFTLKIRSTKLEDSAMYFCASSEWVVGEQFFGPGTRLTVL.

This clonotype occurred many times. The genes are TRBV7-6 and TRBJ2-3, with TRBD1 identical over 10 bases. The CDR3 sequence is 17 residues long. CDR1 and CDR2 from the germline V gene are SGHVS and FNYEAQ. Trimming removed 0 bases from V and 1 base from J; junction bases left unmatched: 4. The CDR3: CASSLAGTGVRTDTQYF. The DNA of the CDR3 is TGTGCCAGCAGCTTAGCCGGGACAGGGGTCCGCACAGATACGCAGTATTTT.

This clonotype came up many times. The chain has TRBV7-2 and TRBJ2-3, with D perhaps TRBD2 (5 bases). The CDR3 consists of 16 residues. The germline gives CDR1 SGHTA, CDR2 FQGNSA. Deletions cut 5 bases from V and 5 bases from J, with 20 bases between. The CDR3: CASSLRLLGEGDTQYF. CDR3 coding DNA: TGTGCCAGCAGCCTACGGCTACTAGGAGAGGGAGATACGCAGTATTTT. Together with reference TRBV7-2 and TRBJ2-3, the CDR3 gives the full variable domain: GAGVSQSPSNKVTEKGKDVELRCDPISGHTALYWYRQSLGQGLEFLIYFQGNSAPDKSGLPSDRFSAERTGGSVSTLTIQRTQQEDSAVYLCASSLRLLGEGDTQYFGPGTRLTVL.

This clonotype came up a few times. V gene TRBV7-2 combines with J gene TRBJ2-7, with TRBD1 identical over 8 bases. The length of the CDR3 is 15 residues. V shed 7 bases, J shed 5 bases, and the junction held 13 bases outside the gene matches. CDR1 and CDR2 from the germline V gene are SGHTA and FQGNSA. The CDR3 here is CASINMEDRDDEQYF. DNA for the CDR3: TGTGCCAGCATCAACATGGAGGACAGGGACGACGAGCAGTACTTC.

This clonotype was observed a handful of times. The chain employs TRBV27 and TRBJ1-1; D remains unclear. V lost 5 bases, J lost 2 bases, and 12 bases lay in between. The CDR3 is 14 residues long. The germline V gene has CDR1 MNHEY and CDR2 SMNVEV (reference sequence). The CDR3 loop reads CASSVFGPNTEAFF. For the CDR3, the DNA is TGTGCCAGCAGTGTCTTCGGGCCCAACACTGAAGCTTTCTTT.

This chain connects TRBV11-2 to TRBJ2-3; 9 bases line up with TRBD2. The CDR3 runs to 17 residues. CDR1 is SGHAT and CDR2 is FQNNGV in the germline V gene. J lost 2 bases, V lost 1 base, and 7 bases had no gene match. CDR3 sequence reads: CASSLAFSGGSTDTQYF. The CDR3 DNA follows: TGTGCCAGCAGCTTAGCGTTTAGCGGGGGATCCACAGATACGCAGTATTTT.

This clonotype was seen ten or more times. This sequence joins TRBV11-2 and TRBJ2-2, with D perhaps matching TRBD2 (5 bases). Trimming removed 1 base from V and 2 bases from J, with 8 bases in between. Germline V CDR1 and CDR2: SGHAT, FQNNGV. CDR3 length: 15 amino acids. The CDR3 protein is CASSLVPSNTGELFF. CDR3 bases: TGTGCCAGCAGCTTAGTCCCTAGCAACACCGGGGAGCTGTTTTTT.

The rearrangement links TRBV27 to TRBJ2-7; D is undetermined. Trimming removed 0 bases from V and 7 bases from J, with 10 bases in between. Germline values: CDR1 MNHEY, CDR2 SMNVEV (reference sequence). CDR3 length: 13 residues. The CDR3 nucleotides are TGTGCCAGCAGTTTATCCCACAACGGGGAGCAGTACTTC. Amino acids: CASSLSHNGEQYF.

V gene TRBV28 combines with J gene TRBJ1-1; D is ambiguous. Trimming stripped 5 bases from V and 3 bases from J, with 16 bases between. The V gene's germline CDR1 is MDHEN and CDR2 SYDVKM. This CDR3 is built from 15 residues. CDR3 coding DNA: TGTGCCAGCAGTCCCCTCAGCCTTACCGACACTGAAGCTTTCTTT. Encoded protein: CASSPLSLTDTEAFF.

This clonotype was seen at least ten times. This chain links TRBV7-2 with TRBJ2-7; D remains unclear. The CDR3 loop spans 13 amino acids. CDR1 is SGHTA and CDR2 is FQGNSA in the germline V gene. V shed 2 bases and J shed 2 bases, with 7 bases lying between them. The CDR3, as DNA: TGTGCCAGCAGCTTAACAGATACCTACGAGCAGTACTTC. This sequence encodes CASSLTDTYEQYF. Full variable domain (rest looked up from reference TRBV7-2 and TRBJ2-7): GAGVSQSPSNKVTEKGKDVELRCDPISGHTALYWYRQSLGQGLEFLIYFQGNSAPDKSGLPSDRFSAERTGGSVSTLTIQRTQQEDSAVYLCASSLTDTYEQYFGPGTRLTVT.

This clonotype has ten or more counts. The chain carries TRBV10-2 and TRBJ2-1, with a tentative D call TRBD2 (5 bases). The V end was cut by 5 bases, the J end by 4 bases, with 9 bases between. Per germline, CDR1 WSHSY and CDR2 SAAADI. This CDR3 comprises 13 residues. The CDR3 is CASSNGLYNEQFF. In DNA, the CDR3 is TGCGCCAGCAGTAATGGACTTTACAATGAGCAGTTCTTC.

J is TRBJ1-1 and V is TRBV4-2; unclear D gene. V was clipped by 5 bases and J by 8 bases, with 12 bases between them. Germline CDR1 LGHNA, CDR2 YNFKEQ. The CDR3 loop spans 12 amino acids. Written as DNA, the CDR3 is TGTGCCAGCAGCGAAAGCGGATTGGAAGCTTTCTTT. Its translation: CASSESGLEAFF.

The chain has TRBV28 and TRBJ2-1, with D hard to call. Germline CDR1 reads MDHEN; CDR2 reads SYDVKM. There are 17 residues in the CDR3. Trimming left V 5 bases short and J 4 bases short, with 21 bases between. CDR3 amino acids: CASSLPISYSVYNEQFF. The CDR3 DNA reads TGTGCCAGCAGTCTCCCTATATCCTACTCGGTGTACAATGAGCAGTTCTTC.

Only a few counts were recorded for this clonotype. V and J are TRBV20-1 and TRBJ2-3, with TRBD2 matching over 8 bases. The V segment lost 4 bases and the J segment 3 bases; nucleotides outside the gene matches: 3. The germline gives CDR1 DFQATT, CDR2 SNEGSKA (reference sequence). The length of the CDR3 is 13 residues. Here the CDR3 DNA reads TGCAGTGCTATCGGGGGGGAAACAGATACGCAGTATTTT. Amino acids: CSAIGGETDTQYF.

This clonotype was detected a few times. The chain carries TRBV4-1 and TRBJ2-7; TRBD1 matches at 8 bases. The CDR3 consists of 16 residues. Germline V gene data show CDR1 as MGHRA and CDR2 as YSYEKL. J lost 2 bases, V lost 1 base, and 7 bases had no gene match. This CDR3 is CASSQASDRVTYEQYF. For the CDR3, the DNA is TGCGCCAGCAGCCAAGCCTCGGACAGGGTAACCTACGAGCAGTACTTC.

Comment on this clonotype: The junction differs from germline at one of its ends, possibly a read error. The genes are TRBV25-1 and TRBJ2-7; TRBD1 matches at 9 bases. CDR3 length equals 13 residues. CDR1 is MGHDK, CDR2 SYGVNS, per germline. The CDR3 reads CVSRLTGGYEQYF. The CDR3 coding sequence is TGTGTCAGCCGCTTGACAGGGGGCTACGAGCAGTACTTC.

With respect to this clonotype: One base away lies a much larger clone, so this may be a sequencing read error. V gene TRBV7-2 combines with J gene TRBJ2-7; 12 bases map to TRBD2. CDR3 length: 15 amino acids. Germline-derived CDR1 and CDR2 are SGHTA and FQGNSA. The ends lost 5 bases at V and 6 bases at J; junction bases unmatched: 8. In DNA form, the CDR3 reads TGTGCCAGCAGCCCCTGGACTAGCGGGGACGGCGAGCAGTACTTC. Amino acid sequence: CASSPWTSGDGEQYF.

This clonotype was seen many times. This chain uses TRBV7-6 with TRBJ2-2, with 9 bases fitting TRBD1. Losses at the gene ends were 6 bases for V and 6 bases for J; bases not matched to a gene: 14. Looked up from germline, CDR1 is SGHVS and CDR2 is FNYEAQ. The CDR3 spans 17 residues. CDR3 amino acids: CASSYGLTGGAPGELFF. The CDR3, as DNA: TGTGCCAGCAGTTACGGCCTAACAGGGGGCGCCCCCGGGGAGCTGTTTTTT. Together with reference TRBV7-6 and TRBJ2-2, the CDR3 gives the full variable domain: GAGVSQSPRYKVTKRGQDVALRCDPISGHVSLYWYRQALGQGPEFLTYFNYEAQQDKSGLPNDRFSAERPEGSISTLTIQRTEQRDSAMYRCASSYGLTGGAPGELFFGEGSRLTVL.

Only a few counts were recorded for this clonotype. The V gene is TRBV10-3, the J gene TRBJ1-4; TRBD1 might be the D (5 bases). The length of the CDR3 is 12 residues. CDR1 and CDR2 from the germline V gene are ENHRY and SYGVKD. Trimming shortened V by 8 bases and J by 6 bases, and 10 bases separated the two germline ends. The CDR3 DNA sequence: TGTGCCATCGGCGGAGGGGATGAAAAACTGTTTTTT. This codes for CAIGGGDEKLFF.

The J gene is TRBJ1-1, the V gene TRBV19; D is uncertain. CDR3 length: 14 amino acids. V was clipped by 5 bases and J by 4 bases, with 14 bases between them. Germline CDR1 reads LNHDA; CDR2 reads SQIVND (reference sequence). CDR3: CASSVEPGSTEAFF. The CDR3 bases are TGTGCCAGTAGTGTCGAGCCAGGAAGCACTGAAGCTTTCTTT.